A selection of T cell receptor beta chains follows, all from one sample in a study of OX40 agonist ivuxolimab in advanced cancers. The protocol was immunoSEQ multiplex PCR, while the TCRdb copy is restricted to in-frame clones and leaves out a portion. This sample has 60,000 to 90,000 clones, with around 83% found just once. Sequencing used CD4+ or CD8+ T cells sorted from blood, obtained in a trial of the OX40 agonist ivuxolimab. These receptors were obtained from an adult with an advanced solid tumor such as melanoma, head and neck, liver or kidney cancer. CDR3s include the opening cysteine and the closing phenylalanine or tryptophan. D genes are given only for firm matches. Size values are once, few and many counts, or a class for expanded clones, and some rows have none.

V gene	D gene	J gene	clone size	CDR3 DNA	CDR3 protein
TRBV5-5	.	TRBJ2-7	.	TGTGCCAGCAGCTTGGCCATGGTGGGGAGTTATTCCTACGAGCAGTACTTC	CASSLAMVGSYSYEQYF
TRBV4-1	.	TRBJ1-1	.	TGCGCCAGCAGCCAAGAAGTCAGTTTGAACACTGAAGCTTTCTTT	CASSQEVSLNTEAFF
TRBV18	.	TRBJ1-5	.	TGTGCCAGCTCACCACCGGGACTAGGGAATCAGCCCCAGCATTTT	CASSPPGLGNQPQHF
TRBV11-3	.	TRBJ2-2	.	TGTGCCAGCAGGAGCTCTGGGGAGCTGTTTTTT	CASRSSGELFF
TRBV5-5	.	TRBJ2-7	.	TGTGCCAGCAGCTTAGCTGGGCGCGCCTACGAGCAGTACTTC	CASSLAGRAYEQYF
TRBV5-1	TRBD1	TRBJ2-6	.	TGCGCCAGCAGCTGGTACAGGGGACCGGCCGGGGCCAACGTCCTGACTTTC	CASSWYRGPAGANVLTF
TRBV7-9	TRBD1	TRBJ1-3	few	TGTGCCAGCAGCCCCCCGGGACAGGGGGCGCGAAACACCATATATTTT	CASSPPGQGARNTIYF
TRBV28	TRBD1	TRBJ1-1	.	TGTGCCAGCCAACCTTGGACAGGGGGCCTCTTGGGGAACACTGAAGCTTTCTTT	CASQPWTGGLLGNTEAFF
TRBV7-8	TRBD1	TRBJ2-7	.	TGTGCCAGCGGACCTACAGGGGGGATCAGCTACGAGCAGTACTTC	CASGPTGGISYEQYF
TRBV15	.	TRBJ1-6	.	TGTGCCATCAGCGGCGGATTGGGGAAGTTTTCACCCCTCCACTTT	CAISGGLGKFSPLHF
TRBV28	.	TRBJ1-5	once	TGTGCCAGCAGTGGGGGCCCACAGGGGCCCCAGCATTTT	CASSGGPQGPQHF
TRBV29-1	.	TRBJ2-3	.	TGCAGCGGCTCCCCCCCGGGGGGCGGCACAGATACGCAGTATTTT	CSGSPPGGGTDTQYF
TRBV5-6	TRBD1	TRBJ1-1	.	TGTGCCAGCAGCTTCTTAGGACAGGGGAACACTGAAGCTTTCTTT	CASSFLGQGNTEAFF
TRBV6-5	.	TRBJ1-1	.	TGTGCCAGCAGTTACTCATGGGGCGGGACCACTGAAGCTTTCTTT	CASSYSWGGTTEAFF
TRBV30	.	TRBJ2-7	once	TGTGCCTGGAGCGTAGACTACGAGCAGTACTTC	CAWSVDYEQYF
TRBV19	.	TRBJ2-7	.	TGTGCCAGTAGTATAGGCCATCTCGGAGTCTACGAGCAGTACTTC	CASSIGHLGVYEQYF
TRBV7-2	TRBD1	TRBJ2-1	.	TGTGCCAGCAGCTCCCAGGGGGTAGGTGAGCAGTTCTTC	CASSSQGVGEQFF
TRBV9	.	TRBJ2-7	.	TGTGCCAGCAGCGCCCGACTAGGGGGACCCTACGAGCAGTACTTC	CASSARLGGPYEQYF
TRBV2	.	TRBJ1-2	.	TGTGCCAGCAGTCTTTTGGTTAACTATGGCTACACCTTC	CASSLLVNYGYTF
TRBV7-8	.	TRBJ2-1	.	TGTGCCAGCACCCCCAGTCGGGTGACCAATGAGCAGTTCTTC	CASTPSRVTNEQFF
TRBV6-4	TRBD1	TRBJ1-1	.	TGTGCCAGCAGTATCGACAGGGCGAACACTGAAGCTTTCTTT	CASSIDRANTEAFF
TRBV14	.	TRBJ2-7	.	TGTGCCAGCAGCCAAGGTCCAGGGAAGATTCCCTACGAGCAGTACTTC	CASSQGPGKIPYEQYF
TRBV6-4	.	TRBJ2-5	once	TGTGCCAGCAGGGGGGGGCCAGCAGTGACCCAGTACTTC	CASRGGPAVTQYF
TRBV19	.	TRBJ2-7	.	TGTGCCAGTAGTATCCTGCAGGGAAGGGGCGAGCAGTACTTC	CASSILQGRGEQYF
TRBV7-9	TRBD2	TRBJ2-3	.	TGTGCCAGCAGCTTAACAGCGGGAAATCCAGATACGCAGTATTTT	CASSLTAGNPDTQYF
TRBV2	TRBD1	TRBJ1-4	.	TGTGCCAGCAGTGAAGGACGGGACAGGAGGTTAAAACTGTTTTTT	CASSEGRDRRLKLFF
TRBV7-9	TRBD1	TRBJ1-2	.	TGTGCCAGCAGCCGACAGGGAAGAGGGCTTAACTATGGCTACACCTTC	CASSRQGRGLNYGYTF
TRBV30	TRBD2	TRBJ2-3	once	TGTGCCTGGAGTTCCAACGGGAGGCCAGATACGCAGTATTTT	CAWSSNGRPDTQYF
TRBV5-6	TRBD1	TRBJ2-7	.	TGTGCCAGCAGCCCCGATGTCGCAGGGGGCTACGAGCAGTACTTC	CASSPDVAGGYEQYF
TRBV11-2	.	TRBJ2-7	many	TGTGCCAGCAGCTTAGGGGGCCCTAAGTACTTC	CASSLGGPKYF
TRBV5-6	TRBD1	TRBJ2-7	.	TGTGCCAGCAGCTTTGACAGGGCCAGTACCGAGCAGTACTTC	CASSFDRASTEQYF
TRBV7-2	TRBD2	TRBJ2-1	.	TGTGCCAGCAGCTTAGGAGCGGGGGGCGATGAGCAGTTCTTC	CASSLGAGGDEQFF
TRBV5-1	.	TRBJ2-3	once	TGCGCCAGCAGCTTGGGAGAGACAGATACGCAGTATTTT	CASSLGETDTQYF
TRBV7-2	.	TRBJ1-1	.	TGTGCCAGCAGCATGCGGAACACTGAAGCTTTCTTT	CASSMRNTEAFF
TRBV10-3	.	TRBJ1-2	.	TGTGCCATCAGTGAGGCGGGGGATGGCTACACCTTC	CAISEAGDGYTF
TRBV9	.	TRBJ2-7	.	TGTGCCAGCAGCGCCGGGGGCGCCTACGAGCAGTACTTC	CASSAGGAYEQYF
TRBV5-1	.	TRBJ2-3	.	TGCGCCAGCCGGCGGGACCTAACGGGTACGCAGTATTTT	CASRRDLTGTQYF
TRBV7-7	.	TRBJ2-5	.	TGTGCCAGCAGCCCAAGAACAGGTGGGGGAGAGACCCAGTACTTC	CASSPRTGGGETQYF
TRBV5-1	TRBD1	TRBJ1-2	.	TGCGCCAGCAGCCTTCAACAGGGGGCGGATGGCTACACCTTC	CASSLQQGADGYTF
TRBV5-4	.	TRBJ2-1	.	TGTGCCAGCAGCCCTCCAAGCGGCGTAAGCTCCTACAATGAGCAGTTCTTC	CASSPPSGVSSYNEQFF
TRBV7-9	.	TRBJ2-7	.	TGTGCCAGCAGCAATCAAGACGAGCAGTACTTC	CASSNQDEQYF
TRBV5-1	.	TRBJ1-1	once	TGCGCCAGCAGCTTGGTGGCAGGGCCTATGAACACTGAAGCTTTCTTT	CASSLVAGPMNTEAFF
TRBV4-2	.	TRBJ2-7	.	TGTGCCAGCAGCCAAGTAGAACAGTCCGCCTACGAGCAGTACTTC	CASSQVEQSAYEQYF
TRBV5-4	.	TRBJ2-7	.	TGTGCCAGCAGCTTGGCGATAGGGCGGGTATCTAACGAGCAGTACTTC	CASSLAIGRVSNEQYF
TRBV30	TRBD1	TRBJ2-7	.	TGTGCCTGGAGAGGGGACAGACCCTACGAGCAGTACTTC	CAWRGDRPYEQYF
TRBV4-2	.	TRBJ2-5	once	TGTGCCAGCAGCCACGCGCGGGTGGGGGATAGAAGAGAGACCCAGTACTTC	CASSHARVGDRRETQYF
TRBV2	.	TRBJ1-2	.	TGTGCCAGCAGTGAATTGGGGGCAGGCCTCAACGGCTACACCTTC	CASSELGAGLNGYTF
TRBV27	.	TRBJ1-5	.	TGTGCCAGCGGGGGCCTGAATCAGCCCCAGCATTTT	CASGGLNQPQHF
TRBV28	.	TRBJ2-7	.	TGTGCCAGCAGTTTTCCGTCCTTAGGGGCTCACGAGCAGTACTTC	CASSFPSLGAHEQYF
TRBV6-6	TRBD1	TRBJ1-6	.	TGTGCCAGCAGTTATTTACCGGGACAGGGGAGTTCACCCCTCCACTTT	CASSYLPGQGSSPLHF
TRBV7-3	.	TRBJ2-5	.	TGTGCCAGCAGCTTAGGAGCTAGGCAGACCCAGTACTTC	CASSLGARQTQYF
TRBV5-1	.	TRBJ1-1	.	TGCGCCAGCAGCTTGTCAGTAGTAGGAAACACTGAAGCTTTCTTT	CASSLSVVGNTEAFF
TRBV18	.	TRBJ2-5	.	TGTGCCAGCTCACAAAGGGGAGAAGAGACCCAGTACTTC	CASSQRGEETQYF